This TCR beta chain appears in the sequencing data of a study of cytomegalovirus exposure and HLA in healthy donors. V shed 1 base and J 6 bases; nucleotides not matched to a gene: 19. The CDR3 is 18 amino acids. Germline V CDR1 and CDR2: SQVTM, ANQGSEA. The PCR made use of 60 Vbeta and 13 Jbeta primers. Profiled with immunoSEQ multiplex PCR; TCRdb holds only in-frame clones, not every one. The data contain 150,000 to 200,000 clones, approximately 82% of them singletons. Regarding the study as a whole: Several V segments, TRBV6-2 and TRBV6-3 among them, could not be told apart and were dropped.

As regards this clone: What it binds is not known.

The source is a woman aged 25 to 39 in good health and CMV-seronegative. Material for sequencing was PBMCs. This sequence joins TRBV29-1 and TRBJ2-5, with 8 bases lining up with TRBD2. CDR3 protein: CSVEGNTGLRGAAQTQYF. CDR3 nucleotides: TGCAGCGTTGAAGGCAATACCGGATTGCGGGGGGCCGCGCAGACCCAGTACTTC.